This TCR beta chain stems from a study of OX40 agonist ivuxolimab in advanced cancers. Libraries were prepared by immunoSEQ multiplex PCR; TCRdb keeps only in-frame clonotypes and omits some of them. The sample has around 62,000 clones; about 91% are singletons. Deletions cut 1 base from V and 4 bases from J, with 12 bases between. The V gene's germline CDR1 is MNHNS and CDR2 SASEGT. The CDR3 sequence is 15 residues long. The source was CD4+ or CD8+ T cells sorted from blood, collected in a trial of the OX40 agonist ivuxolimab. The V call is TRBV6-1, the J call TRBJ2-3; D is unclear. The sequence was collected from an adult with an advanced solid tumor such as melanoma, head and neck, liver or kidney cancer. The DNA for the CDR3 is TGTGCCAGCAGTGAAGTGGTGGGTGGTTCAGATACGCAGTATTTT. Its protein is CASSEVVGGSDTQYF.